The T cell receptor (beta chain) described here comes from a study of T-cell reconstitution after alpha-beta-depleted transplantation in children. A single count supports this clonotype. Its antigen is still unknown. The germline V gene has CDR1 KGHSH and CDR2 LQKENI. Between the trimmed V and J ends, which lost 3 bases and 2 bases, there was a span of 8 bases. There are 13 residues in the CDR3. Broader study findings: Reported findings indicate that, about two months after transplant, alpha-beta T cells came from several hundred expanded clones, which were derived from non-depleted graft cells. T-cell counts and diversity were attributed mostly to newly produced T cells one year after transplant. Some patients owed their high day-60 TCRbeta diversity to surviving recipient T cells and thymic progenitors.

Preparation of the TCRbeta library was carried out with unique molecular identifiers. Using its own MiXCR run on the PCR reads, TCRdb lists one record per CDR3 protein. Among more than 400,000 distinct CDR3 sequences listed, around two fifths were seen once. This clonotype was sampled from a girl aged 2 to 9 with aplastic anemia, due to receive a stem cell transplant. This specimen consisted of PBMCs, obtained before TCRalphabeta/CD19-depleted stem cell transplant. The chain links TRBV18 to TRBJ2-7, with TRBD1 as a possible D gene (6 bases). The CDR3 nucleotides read TGTGCCAGCTCACCGAACAGGGCCTACGAGCAGTACTTC. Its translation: CASSPNRAYEQYF.